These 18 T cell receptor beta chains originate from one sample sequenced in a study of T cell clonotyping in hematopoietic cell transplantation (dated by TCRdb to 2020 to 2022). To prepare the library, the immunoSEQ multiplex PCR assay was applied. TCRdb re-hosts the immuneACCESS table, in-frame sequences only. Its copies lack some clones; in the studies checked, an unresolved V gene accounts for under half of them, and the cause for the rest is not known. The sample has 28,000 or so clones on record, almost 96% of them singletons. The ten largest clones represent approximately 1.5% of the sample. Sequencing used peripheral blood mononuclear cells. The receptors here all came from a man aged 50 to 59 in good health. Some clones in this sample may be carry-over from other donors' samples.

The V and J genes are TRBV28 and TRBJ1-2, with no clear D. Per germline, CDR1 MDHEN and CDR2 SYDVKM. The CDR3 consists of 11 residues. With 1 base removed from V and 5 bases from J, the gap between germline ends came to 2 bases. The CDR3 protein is CASSLSYGYTF. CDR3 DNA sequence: TGTGCCAGCAGTTTATCATATGGCTACACCTTC.

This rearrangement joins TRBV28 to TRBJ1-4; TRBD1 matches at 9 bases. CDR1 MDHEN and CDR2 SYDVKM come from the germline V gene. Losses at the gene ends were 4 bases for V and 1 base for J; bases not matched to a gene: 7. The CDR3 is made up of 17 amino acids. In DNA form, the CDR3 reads TGTGCCAGCAGTTCATCGGGACAGGGAATAACTAATGAAAAACTGTTTTTT. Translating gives CASSSSGQGITNEKLFF.

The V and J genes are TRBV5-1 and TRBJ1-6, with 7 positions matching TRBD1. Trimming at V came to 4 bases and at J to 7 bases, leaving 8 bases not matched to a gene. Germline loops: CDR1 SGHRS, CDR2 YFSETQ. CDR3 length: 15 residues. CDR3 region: CASSLPTGTNSPLHF. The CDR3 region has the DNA TGCGCCAGCAGCCTACCGACAGGGACGAATTCACCCCTCCACTTT.

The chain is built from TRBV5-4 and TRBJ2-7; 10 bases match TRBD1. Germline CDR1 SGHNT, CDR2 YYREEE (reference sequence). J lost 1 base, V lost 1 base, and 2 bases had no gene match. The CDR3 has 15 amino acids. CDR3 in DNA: TGTGCCAGCAGCTTGAGGACAGGGGGATCCTACGAGCAGTACTTC. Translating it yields CASSLRTGGSYEQYF.

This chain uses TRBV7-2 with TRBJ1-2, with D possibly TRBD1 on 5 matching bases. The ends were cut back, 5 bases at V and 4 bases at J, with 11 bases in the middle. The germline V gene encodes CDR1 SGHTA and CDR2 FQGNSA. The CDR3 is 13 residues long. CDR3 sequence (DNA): TGTGCCAGCAGCCTGGGAGGGGTCTATGGCTACACCTTC. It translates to CASSLGGVYGYTF.

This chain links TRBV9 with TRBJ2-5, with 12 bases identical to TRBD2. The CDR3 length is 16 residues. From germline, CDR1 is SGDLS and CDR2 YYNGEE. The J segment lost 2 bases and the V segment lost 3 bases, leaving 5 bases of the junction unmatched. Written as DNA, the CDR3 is TGTGCCAGCAGCGCCCAGACTAGCGGGGGACAAGAGACCCAGTACTTC. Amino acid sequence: CASSAQTSGGQETQYF.

CDR3 amino acids: CAWSYRVGNQPQHF. CDR3 nucleotide sequence: TGTGCCTGGAGTTACAGGGTTGGCAATCAGCCCCAGCATTTT. This chain uses TRBV30 with TRBJ1-5; tentative D call: TRBD1 (6 bases). CDR1 GTSNPN and CDR2 SVGIG come from the germline V gene (reference sequence). The CDR3 is made up of 14 amino acids. V lost 2 bases to trimming and J lost 2 bases, with 10 bases between them. Based on the CDR3 plus reference TRBV30 and TRBJ1-5, the full variable domain is SQTIHQWPATLVQPVGSPLSLECTVEGTSNPNLYWYRQAAGRGLQLLFYSVGIGQISSEVPQNLSASRPQDRQFILSSKKLLLSDSGFYLCAWSYRVGNQPQHFGDGTRLSIL.

The CDR3 nucleotides read TGTGCCAGCAGCAAGGGGGAAGACCGGGGACAGGGGGCAGGATACGAGCAGTACTTC. It yields the protein CASSKGEDRGQGAGYEQYF. The chain links TRBV21-1 to TRBJ2-7; TRBD1, the D gene given by the table, was not confirmed from the DNA. TRBV21-1 constitutes a pseudogene. CDR3 length: 19 amino acids.

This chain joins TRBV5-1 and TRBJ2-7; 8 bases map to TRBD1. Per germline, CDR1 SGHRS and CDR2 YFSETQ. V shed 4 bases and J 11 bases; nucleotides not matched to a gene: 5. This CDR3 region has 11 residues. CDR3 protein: CASSLGQGEYF. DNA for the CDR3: TGCGCCAGCAGCCTCGGACAGGGCGAGTACTTC.

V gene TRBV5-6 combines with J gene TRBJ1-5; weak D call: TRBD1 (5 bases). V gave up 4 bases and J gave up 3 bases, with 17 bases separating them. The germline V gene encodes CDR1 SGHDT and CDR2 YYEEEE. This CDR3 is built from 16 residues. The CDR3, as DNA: TGTGCCAGCAGCACTTTAGCCGACAGTGTCAATCAGCCCCAGCATTTT. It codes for CASSTLADSVNQPQHF. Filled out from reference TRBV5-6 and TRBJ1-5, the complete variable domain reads DAGVTQSPTHLIKTRGQQVTLRCSPKSGHDTVSWYQQALGQGPQFIFQYYEEEERQRGNFPDRFSGHQFPNYSSELNVNALLLGDSALYLCASSTLADSVNQPQHFGDGTRLSIL.

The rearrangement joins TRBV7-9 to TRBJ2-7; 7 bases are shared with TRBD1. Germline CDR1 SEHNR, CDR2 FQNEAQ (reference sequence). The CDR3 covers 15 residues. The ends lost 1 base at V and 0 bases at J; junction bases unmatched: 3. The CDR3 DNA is TGTGCCAGCAGCTTAGTCGGGACAGTCTCCTACGAGCAGTACTTC. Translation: CASSLVGTVSYEQYF.

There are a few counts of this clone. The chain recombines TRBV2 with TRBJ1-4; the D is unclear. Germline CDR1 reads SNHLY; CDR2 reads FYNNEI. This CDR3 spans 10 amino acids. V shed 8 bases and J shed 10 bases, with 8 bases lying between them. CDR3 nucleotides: TGTGCCAGCGGAGGCGGAAAACTGTTTTTT. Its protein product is CASGGGKLFF.

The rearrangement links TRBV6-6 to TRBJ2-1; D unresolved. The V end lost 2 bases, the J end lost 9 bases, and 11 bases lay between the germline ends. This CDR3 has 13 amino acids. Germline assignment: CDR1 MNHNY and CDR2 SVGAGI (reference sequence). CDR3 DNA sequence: TGTGCCAGCAGTTACACTGGGGTCGGTGAGCAGTTCTTC. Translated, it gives CASSYTGVGEQFF.

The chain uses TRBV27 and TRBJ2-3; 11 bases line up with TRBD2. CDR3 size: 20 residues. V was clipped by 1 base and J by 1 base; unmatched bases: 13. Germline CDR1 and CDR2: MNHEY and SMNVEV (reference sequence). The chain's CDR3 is CASSLWASGGFGSGTDTQYF. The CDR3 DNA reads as TGTGCCAGCAGTTTATGGGCTAGCGGGGGGTTCGGGTCAGGCACAGATACGCAGTATTTT.

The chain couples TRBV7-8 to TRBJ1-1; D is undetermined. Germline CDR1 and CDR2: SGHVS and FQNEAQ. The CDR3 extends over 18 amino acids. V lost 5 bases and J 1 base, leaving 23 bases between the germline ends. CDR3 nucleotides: TGTGCCAGCAGCCGCCTTCGACGGGAGACACCCTCGAACACTGAAGCTTTCTTT. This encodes CASSRLRRETPSNTEAFF.

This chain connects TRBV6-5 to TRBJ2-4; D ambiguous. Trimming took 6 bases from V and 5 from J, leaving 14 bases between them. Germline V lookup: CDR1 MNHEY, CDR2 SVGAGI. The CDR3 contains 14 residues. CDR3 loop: CASRPWGSENIQYF. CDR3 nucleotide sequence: TGTGCCAGCAGGCCTTGGGGTAGTGAAAACATTCAGTACTTC.

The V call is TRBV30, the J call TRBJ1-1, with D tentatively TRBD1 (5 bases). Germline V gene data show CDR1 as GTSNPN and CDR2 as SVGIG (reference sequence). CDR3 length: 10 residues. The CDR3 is CGRGATEAFF. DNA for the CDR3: TGTGGGCGAGGGGCCACTGAAGCTTTCTTT.

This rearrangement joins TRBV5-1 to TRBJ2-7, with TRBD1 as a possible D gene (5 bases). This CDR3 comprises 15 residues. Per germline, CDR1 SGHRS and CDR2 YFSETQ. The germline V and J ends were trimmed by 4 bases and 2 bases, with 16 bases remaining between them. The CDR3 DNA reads TGCGCCAGCAGCAGGGGTTCAAACGTGGCCTACGAGCAGTACTTC. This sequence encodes CASSRGSNVAYEQYF.